Listed below are T cell receptor beta chains from one sample, sequenced in a study of blood T cell repertoires in COVID-19. The method was immunoSEQ multiplex PCR; TCRdb's version includes in-frame clones alone and lacks a portion of them. Here the sample spans about 150,000 clones, 80% to 90% being singletons. Sequencing input: peripheral blood. The receptors shown here come from a man aged 70-80 years with acute or convalescent COVID-19. Both conserved end residues are trimmed from each CDR3. Clone size appears in some rows only: once, few, many, or a class for an expanded clone.

TRBV18	TRBJ2-7	-	ASSPQPSGEQY
TRBV6-5	TRBJ1-1	-	ASKQGERGTEAF
TRBV5-5	TRBJ2-7	-	ASSLNRVEQY
TRBV3-1/TRBV3-2	TRBJ2-1	-	ASSQRGASTSGSYNEQF
TRBV7-3	TRBJ2-1	-	ASSRDSSYNEQF
TRBV2	TRBJ2-5	-	ASRRLADPGETQY
TRBV6-5	TRBJ2-5	once	ASSYSGGGETQY
TRBV19	TRBJ1-1	-	ASSIGGALNTEAF
TRBV6-5	TRBJ2-5	-	ASSTPGGGETQY
TRBV28	TRBJ2-1	-	ASTNPPLAGGLQSYNEQF
TRBV30	TRBJ2-3	-	AWSLLRTSGGTDTQY
TRBV4-2	TRBJ1-5	few	ASSQEGGRVGQPQH
TRBV28	TRBJ2-7	once	ASSPQGTYEQY
TRBV10-3	TRBJ2-7	-	AISSTSGSYEQY
TRBV5-1	TRBJ2-3	-	ASSLEFSRVGTDTQY
TRBV7-9	TRBJ2-3	-	ASSFLAGGADTQY
TRBV7-9	TRBJ2-2	once	ASGSRVNVAGELF
TRBV7-2	TRBJ1-2	-	ASSLDRDSRGYT
TRBV19	TRBJ1-1	once	ASSMGQMNTEAF
TRBV6-4	TRBJ2-1	-	ASSESGRAPYNEQF
TRBV11-3	TRBJ2-3	-	ASSSPGTGEDTQY
TRBV27	TRBJ2-1	-	ASSLWGTGPYNEQF
TRBV6-5	TRBJ2-2	-	ASSQFANTGELF
TRBV5-1	TRBJ1-4	-	ASSLQGGFPTNEKLF
TRBV12-5	TRBJ2-3	-	ASVPTPLVPTGGFFADTQY
TRBV9	TRBJ2-2	-	ASSLRTSGSTGELF
TRBV20-1	TRBJ1-2	-	SVADYGYT
TRBV19	TRBJ2-7	-	ASSGSGYEQY
TRBV11-2	TRBJ2-7	-	ASSSTGTGRYEQY
TRBV27	TRBJ2-1	-	ASSFSDRVANEQF
TRBV29-1	TRBJ1-4	once	SVRDSFTNEKLF
TRBV7-9	TRBJ2-1	-	ASNLGGQGSF
TRBV7-2	TRBJ2-1	once	ASSLLAGEVDEQF
TRBV24-1	TRBJ2-1	once	ATSETGLAGDNEQF
TRBV12-3/TRBV12-4	TRBJ1-5	-	ASSSLYNQPQH
TRBV28	TRBJ2-1	-	ASFSPYNEQF
TRBV7-8	TRBJ1-1	-	ASSWDRVNTEAF
TRBV19	TRBJ2-7	-	ASSMTGAASYEQY
TRBV2	TRBJ2-2	few	ASSRGGMNTGELF
TRBV28	TRBJ2-3	-	ASRPGTWHTDTQY
TRBV5-6	TRBJ1-4	-	ASSLGGLGEKLF
TRBV7-2	TRBJ2-1	-	ASGISGPYNEQF
TRBV3-1/TRBV3-2	TRBJ2-3	-	ASSQGQRDTDTQY
TRBV5-4	TRBJ2-2	-	ASSFRVSWDTGELF
TRBV6-2/TRBV6-3	TRBJ2-6	-	ASSIPRGLGANVLT
TRBV19	TRBJ1-1	-	ASSPLREDTEAF
TRBV19	TRBJ2-5	-	ASSIMGQNQETQY
TRBV6-5	TRBJ2-2	many	ASIRGNTGELF
TRBV20-1	TRBJ1-1	-	SASSGEAF
TRBV7-2	TRBJ1-6	few	ASSLGQGAYNSPLH
TRBV9	TRBJ2-2	once	ASSDGLAGVDTGELF
TRBV5-1	TRBJ2-5	-	ASSFAVEETQY
TRBV11-2	TRBJ2-5	-	ASSFLKQGAGETQY
TRBV10-3	TRBJ1-3	-	AISDATSSGNTIY
TRBV18	TRBJ1-3	-	ASSETDNSGNTIY
TRBV29-1	TRBJ2-7	-	SVVTSSSYEQY
TRBV7-2	TRBJ1-1	-	ASSSLGGADTEAF
TRBV29-1	TRBJ2-7	few	SVEALGTEEGEQY
TRBV27	TRBJ2-5	-	ASSLRPLLAAQETQY
TRBV19	TRBJ1-2	-	ASSLGQGAPGYT